A selection of T cell receptor beta chains follows, all from one sample in a study of CD8+CD57+ T cells in acquired aplastic anemia. TCRdb re-analysed the reads in MiXCR, keeping a single row per CDR3 protein. The table lists about 160,000 distinct CDR3 sequences, around 40% of them singletons. Sequencing used sorted CD4+, CD8+, or CD8+CD57+ T cells (not recorded which) from PBMCs. These receptors all come from a human donor in good health. CDR3s include the opening cysteine and the closing phenylalanine or tryptophan. Fields, in order: CDR3 protein, CDR3 DNA, D gene, V gene, J gene, clone size. D genes are given only for firm matches. Size is omitted from some rows. Given values are once, few, many or a class for expanded clones.

CDR3 protein: CASSLAGGVETQYF; CDR3 DNA: TGTGCCAGCAGTTTAGCGGGAGGGGTGGAGACCCAGTACTTC; D gene: TRBD2; V gene: TRBV12-3/TRBV12-4; J gene: TRBJ2-5; clone size: many
CDR3 protein: CASRLEGSSPLHF; CDR3 DNA: TGCGCCAGCAGGTTGGAGGGTAGTTCACCCCTCCACTTT; D gene: -; V gene: TRBV5-1; J gene: TRBJ1-6; clone size: -
CDR3 protein: CASSFQGSNQPQHF; CDR3 DNA: TGTGCCAGCAGTTTTCAGGGTAGCAATCAGCCCCAGCATTTT; D gene: -; V gene: TRBV12-3/TRBV12-4; J gene: TRBJ1-5; clone size: once
CDR3 protein: CASSYQNTGELFF; CDR3 DNA: TGTGCCAGCAGTTACCAGAACACCGGGGAGCTGTTTTTT; D gene: -; V gene: TRBV6-5; J gene: TRBJ2-2; clone size: -
CDR3 protein: CATSTDWGSDPGELFF; CDR3 DNA: TGTGCCACCTCGACCGACTGGGGGAGTGACCCCGGGGAGCTGTTTTTT; D gene: -; V gene: TRBV24-1; J gene: TRBJ2-2; clone size: few
CDR3 protein: CASSPGQYNEQFF; CDR3 DNA: TGTGCTAGCAGCCCGGGACAGTACAATGAGCAGTTCTTC; D gene: TRBD1; V gene: TRBV7-7; J gene: TRBJ2-1; clone size: -
CDR3 protein: CATRGGEDEKLFF; CDR3 DNA: TGTGCCACCCGAGGAGGCGAAGATGAAAAACTGTTTTTT; D gene: -; V gene: TRBV10-3; J gene: TRBJ1-4; clone size: -
CDR3 protein: CASSPRQGGEETQYF; CDR3 DNA: TGTGCCAGCAGCCCCCGACAGGGGGGGGAAGAGACCCAGTACTTC; D gene: TRBD1; V gene: TRBV9; J gene: TRBJ2-5; clone size: -
CDR3 protein: CASSLEGTRGGNTIYF; CDR3 DNA: TGTGCCAGCAGCTTAGAGGGCACCCGAGGGGGAAACACCATATATTTT; D gene: -; V gene: TRBV7-8; J gene: TRBJ1-3; clone size: many
CDR3 protein: CASSLGGGRAYNEQFF; CDR3 DNA: TGTGCCAGCAGTTTAGGTGGCGGGAGGGCCTACAATGAGCAGTTCTTC; D gene: TRBD2; V gene: TRBV12-3/TRBV12-4; J gene: TRBJ2-1; clone size: -
CDR3 protein: CASSQGGGKKKNNEQFF; CDR3 DNA: TGCGCCAGCAGCCAAGGTGGAGGTAAAAAGAAGAACAATGAGCAGTTCTTC; D gene: -; V gene: TRBV4-1; J gene: TRBJ2-1; clone size: -
CDR3 protein: CASSPPLDRLAYEQYF; CDR3 DNA: TGTGCCAGCAGTCCCCCATTGGACAGGCTTGCCTACGAGCAGTACTTC; D gene: TRBD1; V gene: TRBV27; J gene: TRBJ2-7; clone size: many
CDR3 protein: CASSLSTFPYEQYF; CDR3 DNA: TGTGCCAGCAGTTTATCGACCTTCCCCTACGAGCAGTACTTC; D gene: -; V gene: TRBV27; J gene: TRBJ2-7; clone size: many
CDR3 protein: CASRAGGVGSGANVLTF; CDR3 DNA: TGTGCCAGCAGGGCCGGCGGAGTCGGCTCTGGGGCCAACGTCCTGACTTTC; D gene: -; V gene: TRBV6-1; J gene: TRBJ2-6; clone size: many
CDR3 protein: CASSVGLAGGYEQYF; CDR3 DNA: TGTGCCAGCAGCGTAGGACTAGCGGGAGGCTACGAGCAGTACTTC; D gene: TRBD2; V gene: TRBV9; J gene: TRBJ2-7; clone size: -
CDR3 protein: CASSHIGEKLFF; CDR3 DNA: TGCGCCAGCAGTCATATCGGTGAAAAACTGTTTTTT; D gene: -; V gene: TRBV4-1; J gene: TRBJ1-4; clone size: -
CDR3 protein: CASSPGTGEEEAQYF; CDR3 DNA: TGTGCCAGCAGCCCCGGGACAGGGGAGGAAGAGGCCCAGTACTTC; D gene: TRBD1; V gene: TRBV3-1; J gene: TRBJ2-5; clone size: -
CDR3 protein: CASSRMGERETQYF; CDR3 DNA: TGTGCCAGCAGCAGAATGGGGGAGAGGGAGACCCAGTACTTC; D gene: -; V gene: TRBV27; J gene: TRBJ2-5; clone size: many
CDR3 protein: CASSSYPGSYEQYF; CDR3 DNA: TGCGCCAGCAGCTCCTACCCAGGCTCCTACGAGCAGTACTTC; D gene: -; V gene: TRBV5-1; J gene: TRBJ2-7; clone size: -
CDR3 protein: CASRLSWWGQGEAEAFF; CDR3 DNA: TGTGCCAGCAGGTTGTCGTGGTGGGGGCAGGGGGAGGCTGAAGCTTTCTTT; D gene: TRBD1; V gene: TRBV28; J gene: TRBJ1-1; clone size: -
CDR3 protein: CASSLAGLYSNQPQHF; CDR3 DNA: TGTGCCAGCAGCTTGGCAGGGCTGTATAGCAATCAGCCCCAGCATTTT; D gene: -; V gene: TRBV5-6; J gene: TRBJ1-5; clone size: many
CDR3 protein: CSVVWMTSSYEQYF; CDR3 DNA: TGCAGCGTTGTTTGGATGACAAGCTCCTACGAGCAGTACTTC; D gene: -; V gene: TRBV29-1; J gene: TRBJ2-7; clone size: many
CDR3 protein: CASREGYNQPQHF; CDR3 DNA: TGTGCCAGCAGGGAGGGGTACAATCAGCCCCAGCATTTT; D gene: -; V gene: TRBV2; J gene: TRBJ1-5; clone size: -
CDR3 protein: CSASQRDRKNIQYF; CDR3 DNA: TGCAGTGCTAGCCAAAGGGACAGGAAAAACATTCAGTACTTC; D gene: TRBD1; V gene: TRBV20-1; J gene: TRBJ2-4; clone size: many
CDR3 protein: CSARRGTQHF; CDR3 DNA: TGCAGTGCTCGACGGGGGACCCAGCACTTC; D gene: -; V gene: TRBV20-1; J gene: TRBJ2-5; clone size: -
CDR3 protein: CASRLLGQGGNEQFF; CDR3 DNA: TGCGCCAGCAGACTCTTAGGACAGGGAGGCAATGAGCAGTTCTTC; D gene: TRBD1; V gene: TRBV10-2; J gene: TRBJ2-1; clone size: many